This T cell receptor beta chain was recovered during a study of blood T cells in healthy people across ages. With a J-beta primer mix and a sample-barcoded 5' primer, a second PCR ran about 6 to 11 cycles. Every cDNA molecule carried a tag from a template-switch adaptor bearing 12 random nucleotides. TCRdb analysed the 5' RACE reads with MiXCR anew, one entry per CDR3 protein. The sample holds 1.5 million to 2 million distinct CDR3 sequences, 25% to 30% seen once. In this sample, this clonotype turned up a few times. CDR3 length: 11 residues. V gave up 7 bases and J gave up 4 bases, with 7 bases separating them. Germline loops: CDR1 MNHNS, CDR2 SASEGT.

The rearrangement joins TRBV6-1 to TRBJ1-1; D gene uncertain. This TCR derives from a woman aged 25 to 39 in good health. Sequenced input: blood. The CDR3 loop reads CASNEITEAFF. The CDR3 DNA reads TGTGCCAGCAATGAGATCACTGAAGCTTTCTTT.